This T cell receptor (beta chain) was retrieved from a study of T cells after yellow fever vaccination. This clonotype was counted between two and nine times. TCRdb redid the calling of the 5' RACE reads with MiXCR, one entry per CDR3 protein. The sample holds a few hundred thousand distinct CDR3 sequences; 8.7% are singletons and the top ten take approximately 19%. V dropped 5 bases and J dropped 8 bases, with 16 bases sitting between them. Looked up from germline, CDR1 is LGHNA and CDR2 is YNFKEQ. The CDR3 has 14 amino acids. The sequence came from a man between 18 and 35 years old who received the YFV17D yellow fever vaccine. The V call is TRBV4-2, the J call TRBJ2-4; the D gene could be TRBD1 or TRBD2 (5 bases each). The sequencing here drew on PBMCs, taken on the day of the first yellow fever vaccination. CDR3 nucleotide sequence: TGTGCCAGCAGCATTTCCGGGGCCGGGGACATTCAGTACTTC. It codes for CASSISGAGDIQYF.